A selection of T cell receptor beta chains follows, all from one sample in a study of vaccination effects on CD4 cells after COVID-19. These TCRs' antigens remain unknown. TCRdb's table, derived via immunoSEQ multiplex PCR, lists solely in-frame clones and lacks some. In the table there are 20,000 to 30,000 clones, over 60% of which are singletons. The sample in question was CD4+ T cells from PBMCs cultured with SARS-CoV-2 spike peptides, obtained after COVID-19 vaccination. All receptors come from a human donor who received a COVID-19 vaccine. Some clones in this sample may be carry-over from other donors' samples. The conserved cysteine and the conserved F or W are not part of the CDR3 here.

V	CDR3
TRBV27	ASSLFGTGRTEAF
TRBV28	ASSFRDESF
TRBV5-4	ASRSQGGIANYGYT
TRBV6-2/TRBV6-3	ASSDYRGRETQY
TRBV2	ASRQGSYEQY
TRBV9	ASSVVGGAPDEQF
TRBV5-1	ASSLGGLNTEAF
TRBV12-3/TRBV12-4	ASSSQSDSPLH
TRBV12-3/TRBV12-4	ASSAERGTEAF
TRBV19	ASSIVPRGGDGYT
TRBV7-9	ASSSTGGHGDTQY
TRBV9	ASSVGLAGGTNTGELF
TRBV30	AWSVLAGETQY
TRBV19	ASSRDRVQPQH
TRBV20-1	SASRLLAGVDTQY
TRBV18	ASSTGTVGSPDTQY
TRBV10-3	AISDTSGEETQY
TRBV28	ASSSKNSNQPQH
TRBV7-2	ASSRKGGSEQF
TRBV9	ASSVVSSTDTQY
TRBV3-1/TRBV3-2	ASSRTWTNTEAF
TRBV5-1	ASSLQAEETQY
TRBV12-3/TRBV12-4	ASRQGLGTEAF
TRBV2	ASTSTGGYGYT
TRBV5-1	ASTWETNEKLF
TRBV9	ASSAAAGNEQF
TRBV6-5	ASCSSTGLNEKLF
TRBV19	ASSPLLQGRETQY
TRBV19	ASSPQQILNYGYT
TRBV19	ASSQGRSYNSPLH
TRBV5-6	ASSLGGTNTEAF
TRBV11-2	ASSLEGASIYGYT
TRBV5-4	ASSLVGGPPLGTDTQY
TRBV4-1	ASSQVMGSNYGYT
TRBV7-9	ASSLSGATDTQY
TRBV6-6	ASSMGPLYEKLF
TRBV28	ASSTGGRDNYGYT
TRBV11-2	ASSSQRLSDTQY
TRBV7-2	ASSFGMQGGYGYT
TRBV4-3	ASSQAGTGYNEQF
TRBV18	ASSPPETGGGYGYT
TRBV18	ASSDQGRNTGELF
TRBV5-1	ATRTGEGFYGYT
TRBV30	AWSGTLNQPQH
TRBV5-6	ASSLDMYEQF
TRBV6-2/TRBV6-3	ASSYYSAGGTYNEQF
TRBV12-3/TRBV12-4	ASSPHSEQF
TRBV5-4	ASSQQGASREKLF
TRBV24-1	ATSGPIRDTQY
TRBV7-2	ASSLGLMLGQETQY
TRBV29-1	SVVGGLRNEQF
TRBV19	ASSIPGAGANVLT
TRBV24-1	ATSARQGGIWGYT
TRBV27	ASSLNRGDQPQH
TRBV10-2	ASSEGGQSYGYT